This T cell receptor beta chain was obtained from a study of blood T cell repertoires in COVID-19 (dated by TCRdb to about 2020). Background on the whole study: Samples covering the acute and convalescent phases of COVID-19 were provided by collaborators in the United States, Italy and Spain. Sample metadata almost always included a de-identified subject ID, COVID-19 status, age in years and sex. Samples came from the ongoing ImmuneRACE study (first 160 participants) plus 1,254 subjects from 6 global collaborators. Where available, HLA class I and class II types were taken from metadata supplied by the sample provider and were not determined by assay-based typing. Deeply sampled blood TCRbeta repertoires from subjects exposed to, actively infected with, or recovered from COVID-19 were included in the dataset. The repertoires were released in a freely available public database meant as a resource for research on the immune response to SARS-CoV-2. The prospective study material was composed of cDNA or gDNA derived from T cells, B-cell-depleted T cells, or PBMCs.

As regards this clone: Its binding antigen is unknown. Base qualities are not provided; no much larger clone lies one nucleotide away.

TCRbeta CDR3 regions were amplified from genomic DNA using the immunoSEQ Assay, a bias-controlled multiplex PCR. The authors' analysis ran thus. The number of nucleated cells in each sample was estimated from the amplification of reference gene primers within the assay. Sequence reads were collapsed and filtered to measure the absolute abundance of every unique TCRbeta CDR3 rearrangement. For each sample, productive Simpson clonality was calculated as the square root of Simpson's diversity index across productive rearrangements. Drawn from immuneACCESS, this table holds only the in-frame rearrangements with V and J called that TCRdb kept. Clones are partly lost; checked studies trace under half to an unresolved V gene and leave the rest unexplained. V and J calls and clone size are those listed in that table; D and trimming were worked out from the DNA. Across this sample there are about 210,000 clones, with approximately 85% seen only once. The ten largest clonotypes hold about 2.5% of the sample.

V is reduced by 2 bases and J by 3 bases, leaving a spacing of 7 bases between them. The germline V gene provides CDR1 MNHNS and CDR2 SASEGT. The CDR3 contains 14 residues, cysteine and phenylalanine counted. Only the CDR3 part of the read is kept: 42 bases, read in frame from the first base. What the study reported, not specific to this receptor: Clinical and demographic metadata were provided uncurated, with the amount varying by source and participant.

At one collaborating source in Seattle, patients were enrolled during active infection and were followed longitudinally through the course of disease. Collaborating institutions collected whole blood in K2EDTA tubes following their own protocols. For TCRbeta analysis, collaborators shipped samples in one of three forms: frozen whole blood, isolated PBMCs, or DNA extracted from either of those sample types. Specimen: peripheral blood. This sequence was found in a woman aged 70-85 years with COVID-19, enrolled during active disease. The chain links TRBV6-1 with TRBJ2-2; TRBD1 is possibly the D segment (6 matching bases). The bases read TGTGCCAGCAGTGAATACAGGGACACCGGGGAGCTGTTTTTT. It translates to CASSEYRDTGELFF.